This TCR beta chain was captured by sequencing in a study of identical twins. Findings and caveats of the study: Twin-shared out-of-frame alpha sequences were enriched for low generation probability.

A template switching step contributed a universal primer site, while unique molecular identifiers were present in the cDNA. TCRdb reanalysed the 5' RACE reads using MiXCR and keeps one entry per CDR3 protein. Of 310,000 or so distinct CDR3 sequences listed, under 9% are singletons. CDR1 and CDR2 from the germline V gene are MGHRA and YSYEKL. This CDR3 spans 14 amino acids. Trimming removed 3 bases from V and 8 bases from J, with 13 bases in between. In this sample, this clonotype turned up a few times. Antigen: not known. These same records also appear under a second study, on yellow fever vaccine responses in identical twins.

The V and J genes are TRBV4-1 and TRBJ1-4, with D possibly TRBD1 on 6 matching bases. Specimen: memory (CD45RO+) T cells sorted from blood. This receptor was identified in a woman under 30 in good health. In DNA form, the CDR3 reads TGCGCCAGCAGCCAGCTGAACAGGGAGGAAAAACTGTTTTTT. Translation: CASSQLNREEKLFF.